This note documents a single TCR beta chain sequence. The entry originates in a study of blood T cell repertoires in COVID-19. Sequenced by immunoSEQ multiplex PCR; TCRdb stores in-frame clones only, minus some. The sample consists of approximately 280,000 clones, 80% to 90% of them appearing once. V was shortened by 7 bases and J by 1 base, with 16 bases between the two germline ends. In germline, CDR1 is LNHDA, CDR2 SQIVND (reference sequence). The CDR3 spans 15 residues. This TCR came from a woman aged 70 to 79 with acute or convalescent COVID-19. Source material: peripheral blood. The chain recombines TRBV19 with TRBJ1-1; D not resolved. The CDR3 reads CASTLEVRRNTEAFF. In DNA form, the CDR3 reads TGTGCCAGTACCCTCGAGGTTAGACGGAACACTGAAGCTTTCTTT. The whole variable domain, filled in from reference TRBV19 and TRBJ1-1, reads DGGITQSPKYLFRKEGQNVTLSCEQNLNHDAMYWYRQDPGQGLRLIYYSQIVNDFQKGDIAEGYSVSREKKESFPLTVTSAQKNPTAFYLCASTLEVRRNTEAFFGQGTRLTVV.